This T cell receptor (beta chain) is from a study of human T cells and chemical hapten exposure. General study points: Among expanded TCRs, significantly more large CDR3 similarity clusters formed than among controls.

In the library, unique molecular identifiers were attached to individual cDNA molecules. TCRdb used MiXCR to reprocess the RACE reads, holding one entry per CDR3 protein. Among about 76,000 distinct CDR3 sequences listed, over 10% were seen once. Only a few counts were recorded for this clonotype. The antigen is undetermined. Looked up from germline, CDR1 is SNHLY and CDR2 is FYNNEI. The CDR3 is 12 residues long. V lost 5 bases, J lost 9 bases, and 13 bases lay in between. Time point here: patch test 3, about 24 weeks after DPC sensitization. Treatment in this sample: therapeutic diphenylcyclopropenone sensitization with weekly scalp DPC.

The V gene is TRBV2, the J gene TRBJ1-2, with no clear D. The starting material was whole blood, obtained in connection with sensitization to the hapten diphenylcyclopropenone (DPC). This sequence was found in a woman between 50 and 59 years old with alopecia areata. Some clones in this sample may be carry-over from other donors' samples. The CDR3 DNA sequence: TGTGCCAGCAGTATACGGTCAGAGAGCTACACCTTC. It specifies CASSIRSESYTF.